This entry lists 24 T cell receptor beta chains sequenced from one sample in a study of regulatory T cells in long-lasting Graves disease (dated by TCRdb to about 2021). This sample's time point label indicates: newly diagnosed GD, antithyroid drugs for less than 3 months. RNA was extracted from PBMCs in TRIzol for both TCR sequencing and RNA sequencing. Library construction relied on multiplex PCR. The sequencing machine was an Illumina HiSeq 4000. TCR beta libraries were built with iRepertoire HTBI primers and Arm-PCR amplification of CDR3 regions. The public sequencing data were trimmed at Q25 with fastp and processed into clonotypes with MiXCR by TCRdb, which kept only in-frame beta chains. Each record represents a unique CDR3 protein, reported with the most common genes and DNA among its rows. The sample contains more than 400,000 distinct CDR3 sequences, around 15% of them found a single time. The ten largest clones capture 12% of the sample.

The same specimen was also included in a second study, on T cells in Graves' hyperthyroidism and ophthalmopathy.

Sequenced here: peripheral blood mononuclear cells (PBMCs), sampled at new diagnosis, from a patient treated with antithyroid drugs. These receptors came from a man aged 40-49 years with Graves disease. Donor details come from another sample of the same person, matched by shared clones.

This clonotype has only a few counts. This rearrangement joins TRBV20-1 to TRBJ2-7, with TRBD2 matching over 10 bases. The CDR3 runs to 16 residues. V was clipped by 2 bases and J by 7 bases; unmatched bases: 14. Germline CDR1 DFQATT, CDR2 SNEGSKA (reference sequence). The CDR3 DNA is TGCAGTGCTAGAAAAAGGGAGACTAGCGGGCCCTGGGAGCAGTACTTC. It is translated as CSARKRETSGPWEQYF.

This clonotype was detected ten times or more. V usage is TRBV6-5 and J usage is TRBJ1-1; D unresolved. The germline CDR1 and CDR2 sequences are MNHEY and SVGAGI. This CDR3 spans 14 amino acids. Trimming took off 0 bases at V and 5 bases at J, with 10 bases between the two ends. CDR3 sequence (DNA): TGTGCCAGCAGTTACTCCATAGGGAAGACTGAAGCTTTCTTT. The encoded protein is CASSYSIGKTEAFF.

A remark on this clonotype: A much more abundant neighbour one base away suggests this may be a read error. CDR3 region: CASSFAMTSGTGNEQYF. The CDR3 DNA reads as TGCGCCAGCAGCTTCGCTATGACTAGCGGGACCGGAAATGAGCAGTACTTC. V gene TRBV5-1 combines with J gene TRBJ2-7; 11 nucleotides align to TRBD2. Germline V gene sequence: CDR1 SGHRS, CDR2 YFSETQ. The CDR3 consists of 17 residues. V was clipped by 2 bases and J by 7 bases; unmatched bases: 14.

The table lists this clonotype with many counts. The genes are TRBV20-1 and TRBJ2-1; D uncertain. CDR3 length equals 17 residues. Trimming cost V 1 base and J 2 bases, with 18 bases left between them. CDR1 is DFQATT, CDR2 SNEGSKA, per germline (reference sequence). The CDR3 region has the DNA TGCAGTGCTAGAGGTTTTAACGGACGCTTAACCTACAATGAGCAGTTCTTC. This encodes CSARGFNGRLTYNEQFF.

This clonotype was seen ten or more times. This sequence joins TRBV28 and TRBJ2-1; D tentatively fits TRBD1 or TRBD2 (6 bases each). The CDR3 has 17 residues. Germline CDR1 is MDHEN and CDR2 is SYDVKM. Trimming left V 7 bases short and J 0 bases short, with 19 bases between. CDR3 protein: CASNILRGESSYNEQFF. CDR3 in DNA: TGTGCCAGCAATATATTGAGGGGGGAAAGCTCCTACAATGAGCAGTTCTTC.

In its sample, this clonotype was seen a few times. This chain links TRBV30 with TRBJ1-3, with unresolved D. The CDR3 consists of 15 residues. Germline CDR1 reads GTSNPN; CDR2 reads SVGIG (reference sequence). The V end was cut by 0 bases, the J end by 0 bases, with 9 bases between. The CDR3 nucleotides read TGTGCCTGGAGTGTACGGGGAAGCTCTGGAAACACCATATATTTT. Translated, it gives CAWSVRGSSGNTIYF.

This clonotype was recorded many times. CDR3 protein: CASRVNRGSYNEQFF. The CDR3 DNA follows: TGTGCCAGCAGGGTGAACAGGGGGTCCTACAATGAGCAGTTCTTC. This chain links TRBV6-2 or TRBV6-3 with TRBJ2-1; TRBD1 matches at 8 bases. V shed 6 bases and J 1 base; nucleotides not matched to a gene: 5. The germline gives CDR1 MNHEY, CDR2 SVGEGT. The CDR3 covers 15 residues.

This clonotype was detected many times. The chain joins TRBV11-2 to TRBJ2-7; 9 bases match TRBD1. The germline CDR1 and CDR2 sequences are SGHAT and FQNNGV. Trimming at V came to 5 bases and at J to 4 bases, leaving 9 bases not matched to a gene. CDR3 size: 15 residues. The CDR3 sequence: CASSTTDRGDYEQYF. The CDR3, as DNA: TGTGCCAGCAGCACCACAGACAGGGGGGATTACGAGCAGTACTTC.

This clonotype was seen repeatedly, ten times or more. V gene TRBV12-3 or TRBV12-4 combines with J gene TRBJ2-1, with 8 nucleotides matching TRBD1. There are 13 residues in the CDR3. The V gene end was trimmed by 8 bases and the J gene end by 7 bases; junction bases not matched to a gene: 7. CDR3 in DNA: TGTGCCAGCGCCGGGCAGGGGGCGAATGAGCAGTTCTTC. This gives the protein CASAGQGANEQFF.

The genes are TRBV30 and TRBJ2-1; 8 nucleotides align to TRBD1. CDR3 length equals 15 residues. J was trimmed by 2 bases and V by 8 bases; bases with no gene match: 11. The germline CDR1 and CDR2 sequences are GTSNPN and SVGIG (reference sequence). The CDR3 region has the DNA TGTGCCGGCCGAGGACAGGGCCGCACCTACAATGAGCAGTTCTTC. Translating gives CAGRGQGRTYNEQFF.

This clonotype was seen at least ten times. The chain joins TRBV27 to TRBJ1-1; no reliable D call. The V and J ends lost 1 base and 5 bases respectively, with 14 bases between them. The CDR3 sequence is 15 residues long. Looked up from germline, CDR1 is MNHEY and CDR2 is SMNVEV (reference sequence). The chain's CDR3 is CASSLYPNSGTEAFF. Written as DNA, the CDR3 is TGTGCCAGCAGTTTATATCCCAACAGCGGGACTGAAGCTTTCTTT.

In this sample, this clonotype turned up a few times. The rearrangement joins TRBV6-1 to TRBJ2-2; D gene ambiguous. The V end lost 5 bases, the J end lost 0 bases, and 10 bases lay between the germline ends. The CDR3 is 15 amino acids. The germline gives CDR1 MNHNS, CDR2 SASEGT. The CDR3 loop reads CASSLIFPNTGELFF. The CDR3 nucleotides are TGTGCCAGCAGTCTCATTTTTCCGAACACCGGGGAGCTGTTTTTT.

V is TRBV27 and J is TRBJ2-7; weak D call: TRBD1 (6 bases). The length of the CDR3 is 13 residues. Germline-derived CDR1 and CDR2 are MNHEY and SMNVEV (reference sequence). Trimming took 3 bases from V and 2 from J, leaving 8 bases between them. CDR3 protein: CASSFGTPYEQYF. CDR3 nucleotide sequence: TGTGCCAGCAGTTTTGGGACACCCTACGAGCAGTACTTC.

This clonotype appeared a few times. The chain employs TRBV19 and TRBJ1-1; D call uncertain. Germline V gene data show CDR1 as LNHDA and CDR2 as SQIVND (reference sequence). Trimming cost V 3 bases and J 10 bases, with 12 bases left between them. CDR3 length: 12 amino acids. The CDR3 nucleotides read TGTGCCAGTAGTATGGGAAGGGCGAGAGCTTTCTTT. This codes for CASSMGRARAFF. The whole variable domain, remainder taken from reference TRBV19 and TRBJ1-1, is DGGITQSPKYLFRKEGQNVTLSCEQNLNHDAMYWYRQDPGQGLRLIYYSQIVNDFQKGDIAEGYSVSREKKESFPLTVTSAQKNPTAFYLCASSMGRARAFFGQGTRLTVV.

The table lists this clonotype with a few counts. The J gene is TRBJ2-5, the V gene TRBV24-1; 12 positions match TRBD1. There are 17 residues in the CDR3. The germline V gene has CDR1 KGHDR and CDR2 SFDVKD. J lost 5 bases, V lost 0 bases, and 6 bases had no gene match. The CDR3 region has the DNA TGTGCCACCAGTGATTTGCGTGGGACAGGGGGCTTCGAGACCCAGTACTTC. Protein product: CATSDLRGTGGFETQYF.

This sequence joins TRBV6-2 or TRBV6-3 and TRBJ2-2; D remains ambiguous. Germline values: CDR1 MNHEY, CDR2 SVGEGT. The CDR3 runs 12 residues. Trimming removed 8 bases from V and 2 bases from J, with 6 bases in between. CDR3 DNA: TGTGCCAGCGTGGGAAACACCGGGGAGCTGTTTTTT. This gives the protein CASVGNTGELFF.

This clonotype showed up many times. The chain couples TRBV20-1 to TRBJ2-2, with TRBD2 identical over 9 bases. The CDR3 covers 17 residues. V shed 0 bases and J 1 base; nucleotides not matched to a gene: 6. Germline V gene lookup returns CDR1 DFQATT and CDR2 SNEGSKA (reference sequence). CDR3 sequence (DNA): TGCAGTGCTAGAGATCACTTTAGCGGGGGGAACACCGGGGAGCTGTTTTTT. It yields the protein CSARDHFSGGNTGELFF.

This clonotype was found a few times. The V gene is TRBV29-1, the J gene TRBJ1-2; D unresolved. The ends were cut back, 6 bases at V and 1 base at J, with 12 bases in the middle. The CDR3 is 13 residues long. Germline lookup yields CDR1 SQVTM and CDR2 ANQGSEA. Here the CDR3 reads CSVDTIHNYGYTF. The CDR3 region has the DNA TGCAGCGTCGACACCATCCATAACTATGGCTACACCTTC. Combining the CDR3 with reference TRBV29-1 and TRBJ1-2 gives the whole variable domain SAVISQKPSRDICQRGTSLTIQCQVDSQVTMMFWYRQQPGQSLTLIATANQGSEATYESGFVIDKFPISRPNLTFSTLTVSNMSPEDSSIYLCSVDTIHNYGYTFGSGTRLTVV.

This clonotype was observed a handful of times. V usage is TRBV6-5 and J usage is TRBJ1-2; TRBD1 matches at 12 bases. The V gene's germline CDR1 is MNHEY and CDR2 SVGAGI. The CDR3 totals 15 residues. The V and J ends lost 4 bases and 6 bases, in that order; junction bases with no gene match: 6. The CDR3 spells CASSFTGQGAHGYTF. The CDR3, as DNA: TGTGCCAGCAGTTTCACGGGACAGGGGGCTCATGGCTACACCTTC.

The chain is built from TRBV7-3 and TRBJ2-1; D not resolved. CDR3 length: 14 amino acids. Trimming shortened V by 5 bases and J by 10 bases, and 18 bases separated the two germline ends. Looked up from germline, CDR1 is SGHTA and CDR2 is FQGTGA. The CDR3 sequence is CASSVESGLGEQFF. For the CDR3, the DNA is TGTGCCAGCAGCGTAGAATCTGGGCTTGGAGAGCAGTTCTTC.

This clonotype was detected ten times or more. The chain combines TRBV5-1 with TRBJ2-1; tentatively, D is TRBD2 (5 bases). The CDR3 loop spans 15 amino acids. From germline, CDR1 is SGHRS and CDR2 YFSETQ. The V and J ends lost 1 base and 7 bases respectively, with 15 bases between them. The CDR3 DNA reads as TGCGCCAGCAGCTTGTCGGGGTATGTAGGAAATGAGCAGTTCTTC. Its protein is CASSLSGYVGNEQFF.

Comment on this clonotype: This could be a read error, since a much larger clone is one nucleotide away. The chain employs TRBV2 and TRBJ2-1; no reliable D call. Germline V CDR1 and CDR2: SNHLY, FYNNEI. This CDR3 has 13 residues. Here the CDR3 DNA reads TGTGCCAGCAAACGGGTGTCCTACAATGGGCAGTTCTTC. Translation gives CASKRVSYNGQFF.

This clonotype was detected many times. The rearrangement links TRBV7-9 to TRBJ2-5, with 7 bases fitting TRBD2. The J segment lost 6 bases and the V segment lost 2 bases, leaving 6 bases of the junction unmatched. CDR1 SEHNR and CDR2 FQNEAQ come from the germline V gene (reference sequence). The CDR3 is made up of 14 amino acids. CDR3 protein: CASSLTTGGQTQYF. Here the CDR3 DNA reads TGTGCCAGCAGCTTAACGACGGGAGGTCAGACCCAGTACTTC.

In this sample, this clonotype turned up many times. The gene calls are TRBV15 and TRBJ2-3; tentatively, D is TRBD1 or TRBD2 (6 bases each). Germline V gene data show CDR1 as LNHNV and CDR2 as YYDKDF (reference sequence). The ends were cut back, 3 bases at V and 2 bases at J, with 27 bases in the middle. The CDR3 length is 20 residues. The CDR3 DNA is TGTGCCACCAGCAGGGCAGATACCACCCGGGGGCTCCCTGACACAGATACGCAGTATTTT. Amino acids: CATSRADTTRGLPDTDTQYF.